The 11 T cell receptor beta chains given below trace back to one sample, sequenced in a study of follicular helper T cells after annual influenza vaccination. Specified time point: 2015-2016 season, 7 days after influenza vaccination. The assay was immunoSEQ multiplex PCR, and TCRdb's table has in-frame clones only and misses some. The table records thousands of clones, over 70% of them present only once. The specimen was CXCR5+ CD38- circulating T follicular helper cells from blood, collected 7 days after influenza vaccination. The subset: circulating Tfh, non-naive CD4+CXCR5+PD-1+ (ICOS+CD38+ or ICOS-CD38-). The receptors derive from an adult who received the influenza vaccine.

The V gene is TRBV19, the J gene TRBJ2-7; D is ambiguous. The germline V gene encodes CDR1 LNHDA and CDR2 SQIVND (reference sequence). The CDR3 has 13 residues. V was pared by 0 bases and J by 7 bases, with 10 bases between. This CDR3 reads CASSIDPNREQYF. For the CDR3, the DNA is TGTGCCAGTAGTATAGACCCAAACCGGGAGCAGTACTTC.

The genes are TRBV4-1 and TRBJ1-1; tentatively, D is TRBD1 (6 bases). This CDR3 is 14 amino acids long. Germline assignment: CDR1 MGHRA and CDR2 YSYEKL. Trimming removed 2 bases from V and 4 bases from J, with 11 bases in between. DNA of the CDR3: TGCGCCAGCAGCCAACAGGGGCTCGGCACTGAAGCTTTCTTT. It codes for CASSQQGLGTEAFF.

The chain carries TRBV7-6 and TRBJ2-2; 11 nucleotides agree with TRBD2. V shed 5 bases and J 5 bases; nucleotides not matched to a gene: 7. In germline, CDR1 is SGHVS, CDR2 FNYEAQ. This CDR3 is built from 16 residues. In DNA form, the CDR3 reads TGTGCCAGCAGCCTCACTAGCGGGAGCGGGACCGGGGAGCTGTTTTTT. Its protein product is CASSLTSGSGTGELFF.

The gene calls are TRBV18 and TRBJ1-5, with D unresolved. Germline V gene data show CDR1 as KGHSH and CDR2 as LQKENI. Trimming removed 2 bases from V and 0 bases from J, with 8 bases in between. CDR3 length: 15 residues. The CDR3 loop is CASSPSGPSNQPQHF. The CDR3 DNA reads as TGTGCCAGCTCACCATCCGGGCCTAGCAATCAGCCCCAGCATTTT.

This clone was detected once. The chain carries TRBV5-1 and TRBJ2-7; perhaps TRBD2 as D (8 bases). V was shortened by 4 bases and J by 1 base, with 18 bases between the two germline ends. Per germline, CDR1 SGHRS and CDR2 YFSETQ. This CDR3 contains 16 residues. The CDR3 DNA sequence: TGCGCCAGCAGCCCGGGGGGGACAGCGAGATCCTACGAGCAGTACTTC. Its protein product is CASSPGGTARSYEQYF.

On this clone: The junction does not match germline at one end; this may be a read error. This sequence joins TRBV6-1 and TRBJ1-5; D may be TRBD1 (6 bases). The CDR3 is 16 amino acids. Germline CDR1 reads MNHNS; CDR2 reads SASEGT. The CDR3 here is CASTEALGGLNQPQHF. CDR3 nucleotides: TGTGCCAGCACTGAAGCGCTAGGGGGGTTAAATCAGCCCCAGCATTTT.

The chain employs TRBV5-1 and TRBJ2-3, with D uncertain. V lost 1 base, J lost 1 base, and 13 bases lay in between. Germline CDR1 is SGHRS and CDR2 is YFSETQ. The CDR3 extends over 16 amino acids. The CDR3 DNA sequence: TGCGCCAGCAGCTTGAGCATCGGGTTGGGCACAGATACGCAGTATTTT. Translation: CASSLSIGLGTDTQYF.

The CDR3 region has the DNA TGTGCCAGCTCCGACAGGGGGCTCGATGGCTACACCTTC. Its protein is CASSDRGLDGYTF. V gene TRBV18 combines with J gene TRBJ1-2, with 10 nucleotides matching TRBD1. Per the germline V gene, CDR1 is KGHSH and CDR2 is LQKENI. The CDR3 length is 13 residues. V shed 6 bases and J 6 bases; nucleotides not matched to a gene: 4. Drawing the rest from reference TRBV18 and TRBJ1-2, the complete variable domain is NAGVMQNPRHLVRRRGQEARLRCSPMKGHSHVYWYRQLPEEGLKFMVYLQKENIIDESGMPKERFSAEFPKEGPSILRIQQVVRGDSAAYFCASSDRGLDGYTFGSGTRLTVV.

The V gene is TRBV6-6, the J gene TRBJ1-2; TRBD1 matches at 7 bases. CDR1 MNHNY and CDR2 SVGAGI come from the germline V gene (reference sequence). V lost 7 bases, J lost 3 bases, and 8 bases stayed unmatched. CDR3 size: 14 residues. CDR3 coding DNA: TGTGCCAGCACCATTCAGGGGGTGGACTATGGCTACACCTTC. Translated, it gives CASTIQGVDYGYTF.

This rearrangement joins TRBV11-2 to TRBJ2-7; TRBD2 is a possible D gene (6 bases). CDR1 and CDR2 (germline): SGHAT, FQNNGV. The CDR3 sequence is 15 residues long. Trimming removed 0 bases at V and 4 bases at J, with 13 bases between. The CDR3 sequence is CASSLDPGLGYEQYF. In DNA form, the CDR3 reads TGTGCCAGCAGCTTAGACCCGGGACTGGGATACGAGCAGTACTTC. Drawing the rest from reference TRBV11-2 and TRBJ2-7, the complete variable domain is EAGVAQSPRYKIIEKRQSVAFWCNPISGHATLYWYQQILGQGPKLLIQFQNNGVVDDSQLPKDRFSAERLKGVDSTLKIQPAKLEDSAVYLCASSLDPGLGYEQYFGPGTRLTVT.

This rearrangement joins TRBV6-5 to TRBJ1-2; D might be TRBD1 (6 bases). The V gene's germline CDR1 is MNHEY and CDR2 SVGAGI. Trimming pared 2 bases from V and 4 bases from J, leaving 17 bases between. The CDR3 runs 16 residues. The DNA of the CDR3 is TGTGCCAGCAGTTACCTCAAGGACAGCCGAATCTATGGCTACACCTTC. Amino acid sequence: CASSYLKDSRIYGYTF.